This T cell receptor beta chain stems from a study of T cell changes during pregnancy in multiple sclerosis. Only in-frame clones appear in the TCRdb table, and some are missing; sequencing was by immunoSEQ multiplex PCR. The repertoire holds 55,000 to 65,000 clones, with 90% as singletons. J gave up 5 bases and V 3 bases, and 7 bases lay outside the gene matches. The V gene's germline CDR1 is LNHDA and CDR2 SQIVND (reference sequence). This CDR3 has 15 amino acids. The clonotype comes from a female donor in good health, enrolled as a control in a pregnancy study. The source material was peripheral blood, sampled in the first trimester of pregnancy. The gene calls are TRBV19 and TRBJ2-5; the match to TRBD2 covers 9 bases. The CDR3 sequence is CASSIGGGAGETQYF. CDR3 bases: TGTGCCAGTAGTATTGGCGGGGGGGCGGGGGAGACCCAGTACTTC.